Listed here are 20 T cell receptor beta chains from one sample, sequenced in a study of cytotoxic CD8 clonotypes in ibrutinib-treated CLL. The table came from immunoSEQ multiplex PCR; TCRdb's copy has only in-frame clones and leaves some out. The table includes 95,000 to 100,000 clones, almost 80% detected once. The material was PBMCs, obtained after 12 months of ibrutinib treatment. All receptors derive from a human donor with chronic lymphocytic leukemia.

This chain links TRBV7-2 with TRBJ2-7, with 8 bases fitting TRBD2. Germline-derived CDR1 and CDR2 are SGHTA and FQGNSA. V dropped 1 base and J dropped 3; count of bases not matched to a gene: 8. CDR3 length equals 16 residues. Here the CDR3 DNA reads TGTGCCAGCAGCTTAGTCCCAGCGGGGGCTAACTACGAGCAGTACTTC. Translating it yields CASSLVPAGANYEQYF. Drawing the rest from reference TRBV7-2 and TRBJ2-7, the complete variable domain is GAGVSQSPSNKVTEKGKDVELRCDPISGHTALYWYRQSLGQGLEFLIYFQGNSAPDKSGLPSDRFSAERTGGSVSTLTIQRTQQEDSAVYLCASSLVPAGANYEQYFGPGTRLTVT.

The CDR3: CSVSRPGQGETQYF. The CDR3 bases are TGCAGCGTCTCCAGGCCAGGGCAGGGGGAGACCCAGTACTTC. The genes are TRBV29-1 and TRBJ2-5; tentative D call: TRBD1 (6 bases). This CDR3 is built from 14 residues. Deletions cut 6 bases from V and 5 bases from J, with 19 bases between. Germline V gives CDR1 SQVTM, CDR2 ANQGSEA.

The chain has TRBV30 and TRBJ2-6; the D is unclear. CDR1 GTSNPN and CDR2 SVGIG come from the germline V gene (reference sequence). V was cut by 4 bases and J by 1 base, with 8 bases left in between. This CDR3 contains 14 residues. CDR3 coding DNA: TGTGCCTGGACTTGGGAATCTGGGGCCAACGTCCTGACTTTC. It yields the protein CAWTWESGANVLTF.

This chain links TRBV19 with TRBJ2-7; 10 bases are a match to TRBD2. With V trimmed by 0 bases and J by 10 bases, 6 bases remained unmatched. The germline V gene has CDR1 LNHDA and CDR2 SQIVND (reference sequence). The CDR3 totals 14 residues. The CDR3 nucleotides are TGTGCCAGTAGTATAGATCGTTCTAGCGGGGGCCAGTACTTC. It encodes CASSIDRSSGGQYF.

The V gene is TRBV28, the J gene TRBJ2-2; no reliable D call. There are 12 residues in the CDR3. The germline V gene has CDR1 MDHEN and CDR2 SYDVKM. V lost 2 bases and J lost 4, with 2 bases in between. The CDR3 region is CASSLTTGELFF. DNA of the CDR3: TGTGCCAGCAGTTTAACCACCGGGGAGCTGTTTTTT. The full variable domain, completed using reference TRBV28 and TRBJ2-2, is DVKVTQSSRYLVKRTGEKVFLECVQDMDHENMFWYRQDPGLGLRLIYFSYDVKMKEKGDIPEGYSVSREKKERFSLILESASTNQTSMYLCASSLTTGELFFGEGSRLTVL.

The chain is built from TRBV30 and TRBJ2-5, with D perhaps matching TRBD1 (6 bases). The V end was cut by 2 bases, the J end by 3 bases, with 16 bases between. Germline CDR1 is GTSNPN and CDR2 is SVGIG (reference sequence). The length of the CDR3 is 15 residues. This chain's CDR3 is CAWSRGTGREETQYF. The CDR3 coding sequence is TGTGCCTGGAGTCGCGGAACAGGGCGAGAAGAGACCCAGTACTTC. Full variable domain (missing parts from reference TRBV30 and TRBJ2-5): SQTIHQWPATLVQPVGSPLSLECTVEGTSNPNLYWYRQAAGRGLQLLFYSVGIGQISSEVPQNLSASRPQDRQFILSSKKLLLSDSGFYLCAWSRGTGREETQYFGPGTRLLVL.

This chain joins TRBV28 and TRBJ2-7; either TRBD1 or TRBD2 may supply D (5 bases each). Deletions cut 6 bases from V and 2 bases from J, with 20 bases between. The germline V gene encodes CDR1 MDHEN and CDR2 SYDVKM. The CDR3 has 16 amino acids. For the CDR3, the DNA is TGTGCCAGCAGCCTTCCCGCCTACCGGGACGCCTACGAGCAGTACTTC. This sequence encodes CASSLPAYRDAYEQYF.

The chain couples TRBV9 to TRBJ2-3, with a weak D call TRBD2 (6 bases). The CDR3 extends over 14 amino acids. Germline-derived CDR1 and CDR2 are SGDLS and YYNGEE. Trimming took off 3 bases at V and 6 bases at J, with 14 bases between the two ends. The CDR3 bases are TGTGCCAGCAGCGCCCAGACTAGTTCCGATACGCAGTATTTT. The encoded protein is CASSAQTSSDTQYF.

V usage is TRBV10-3 and J usage is TRBJ1-1; maybe TRBD1 (5 bases). The V gene's germline CDR1 is ENHRY and CDR2 SYGVKD. The V gene lost 4 bases and the J gene lost 0 bases, with 6 bases spanning the gap. CDR3 size: 13 residues. The CDR3 coding sequence is TGTGCCATCAGTGGGGGCGTGAACACTGAAGCTTTCTTT. It specifies CAISGGVNTEAFF.

The rearrangement links TRBV28 to TRBJ2-2; D is possibly TRBD2 (6 bases). V was cut by 6 bases and J by 6 bases, with 14 bases left in between. The CDR3 sequence is 14 residues long. Germline CDR1 and CDR2: MDHEN and SYDVKM. CDR3 bases: TGTGCCAGCAGCACCTCGGGGGAGGCCGGGGAGCTGTTTTTT. The encoded protein is CASSTSGEAGELFF.

The rearrangement joins TRBV5-1 to TRBJ2-5, with no clear D. The germline CDR1 and CDR2 sequences are SGHRS and YFSETQ. The V and J ends lost 4 bases and 4 bases respectively, with 11 bases between them. This CDR3 is built from 13 residues. The CDR3 region is CASSLQSGETQYF. The CDR3 DNA is TGCGCCAGCAGCCTCCAATCGGGAGAGACCCAGTACTTC.

The rearrangement uses TRBV15 and TRBJ1-5, with D hard to call. Germline assignment: CDR1 LNHNV and CDR2 YYDKDF (reference sequence). The CDR3 length is 12 residues. Trimming shortened V by 3 bases and J by 4 bases, and 4 bases separated the two germline ends. The CDR3 reads CATSSGNQPQHF. CDR3 sequence (DNA): TGTGCCACCAGCAGCGGGAATCAGCCCCAGCATTTT.

The table lists this clone with a count of one. The rearrangement links TRBV7-7 to TRBJ2-1; TRBD1 is a possible D gene (6 bases). Between the trimmed V and J ends, which lost 4 bases and 5 bases, there was a span of 12 bases. Germline values: CDR1 SSHAT, CDR2 FNYEAQ (reference sequence). There are 14 residues in the CDR3. The CDR3 bases are TGTGCCAGCAGCTGGGGGCAGGGGAACAATGAGCAGTTCTTC. It yields the protein CASSWGQGNNEQFF.

The J gene is TRBJ2-6, the V gene TRBV7-8; D call uncertain. CDR1 is SGHVS, CDR2 FQNEAQ, per germline. The CDR3 consists of 15 residues. Trimming cost V 3 bases and J 4 bases, with 10 bases left between them. The CDR3 here is CASSLAALGANVLTF. The CDR3 region has the DNA TGTGCCAGCAGCTTGGCAGCATTGGGGGCCAACGTCCTGACTTTC.

This sequence joins TRBV4-3 and TRBJ1-2, with D possibly being TRBD1 (6 bases). Trimming left V 0 bases short and J 7 bases short, with 15 bases between. The CDR3 contains 15 residues. The germline gives CDR1 LGHNA, CDR2 YSLEER. CDR3 amino acids: CASSQDRVGAAGYTF. As DNA, the CDR3 is TGCGCCAGCAGCCAAGATCGGGTGGGGGCGGCTGGCTACACCTTC.

This clone was counted a few times. V is TRBV2 and J is TRBJ2-7; D gene ambiguous. The CDR3 is 16 amino acids. V gave up 4 bases and J gave up 0 bases, with 16 bases separating them. Germline-derived CDR1 and CDR2 are SNHLY and FYNNEI. This CDR3 is CASSAAASSSSYEQYF. Here the CDR3 DNA reads TGTGCCAGCAGTGCAGCTGCGTCCTCGAGCTCCTACGAGCAGTACTTC.

The chain joins TRBV5-4 to TRBJ1-3; unclear D gene. In germline, CDR1 is SGHNT, CDR2 YYREEE (reference sequence). The CDR3 runs to 13 residues. V was trimmed by 0 bases and J by 7 bases, leaving 8 bases between them. CDR3 bases: TGTGCCAGCAGCTTGGAAGGGATTAACACCATATATTTT. This sequence encodes CASSLEGINTIYF.

V is TRBV6-5 and J is TRBJ2-7, with 7 bases lining up with TRBD1. CDR1 MNHEY and CDR2 SVGAGI come from the germline V gene. There are 12 residues in the CDR3. V lost 8 bases, J lost 5 bases, and 6 bases stayed unmatched. DNA of the CDR3: TGTGCCAGCTCAAACAGGGGACACGAGCAGTACTTC. It is translated as CASSNRGHEQYF.

The CDR3, as DNA: TGTGCCAGCAGTGTGTCAAACTACAGGGGGCTAAGGGGGCTAGAGACCCAGTACTTC. It codes for CASSVSNYRGLRGLETQYF. The chain recombines TRBV6-4 with TRBJ2-5; 9 nucleotides agree with TRBD1. Per germline, CDR1 MRHNA and CDR2 SNTAGT. This CDR3 spans 19 amino acids. Trimming removed 4 bases from V and 4 bases from J; junction bases left unmatched: 19.

The chain joins TRBV18 to TRBJ2-1; tentatively, D is TRBD1 or TRBD2 (5 bases each). V was pared by 1 base and J by 2 bases, with 18 bases between. The CDR3 extends over 18 amino acids. Germline CDR1 reads KGHSH; CDR2 reads LQKENI. The CDR3 sequence is CASSPRGSATGPYNEQFF. The CDR3 DNA reads as TGTGCCAGCTCACCACGGGGGAGCGCCACAGGACCCTACAATGAGCAGTTCTTC.